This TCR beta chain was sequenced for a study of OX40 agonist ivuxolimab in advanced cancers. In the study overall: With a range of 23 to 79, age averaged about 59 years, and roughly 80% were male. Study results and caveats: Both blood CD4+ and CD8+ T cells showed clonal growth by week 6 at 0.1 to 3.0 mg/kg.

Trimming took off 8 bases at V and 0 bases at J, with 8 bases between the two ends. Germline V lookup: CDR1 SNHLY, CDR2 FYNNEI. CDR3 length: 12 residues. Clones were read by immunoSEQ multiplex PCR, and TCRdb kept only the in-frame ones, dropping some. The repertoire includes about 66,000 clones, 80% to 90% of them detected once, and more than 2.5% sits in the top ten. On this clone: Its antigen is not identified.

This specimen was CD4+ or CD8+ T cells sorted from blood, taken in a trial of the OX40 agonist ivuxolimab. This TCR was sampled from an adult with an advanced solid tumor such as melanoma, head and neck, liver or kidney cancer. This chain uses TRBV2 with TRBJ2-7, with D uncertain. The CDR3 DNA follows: TGTGCCAGCGTTCAGACCTCCTACGAGCAGTACTTC. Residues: CASVQTSYEQYF.